These T cell receptor beta chains were read from a single sample in a study of T cells after yellow fever vaccination. TCRdb re-called the 5' RACE reads through MiXCR, storing one row per CDR3 protein. The data hold hundreds of thousands of distinct CDR3 sequences, with approximately 15% observed a single time. The starting material was PBMCs, obtained on the day of the yellow fever booster vaccination. The receptors were sampled from a man aged 25-40 years who received the YFV17D yellow fever vaccine. Both conserved end residues are trimmed from each CDR3.

TRBV23-1	TRBJ2-5	ASSQCSGHFQETQY
TRBV12-3/TRBV12-4	TRBJ2-3	ASSSGLAGSWPDTQY
TRBV6-1	TRBJ2-3	ASKGQGAADTQY
TRBV7-3	TRBJ2-1	ASSSTGDSYNEQF
TRBV5-5	TRBJ2-1	ASSFPGQGGEQF
TRBV9	TRBJ2-6	ASSVEQGISGANVLT
TRBV5-1	TRBJ1-1	ASSLLSGGNTEAF
TRBV15	TRBJ2-7	ATSGTGREQY
TRBV6-5	TRBJ2-7	ASRVGLSEQY
TRBV30	TRBJ2-1	AWIQPGTLSYNEQF